A selection of T cell receptor beta chains follows, all from one sample in a study of OX40 agonist ivuxolimab in advanced cancers. Sequencing used immunoSEQ multiplex PCR; TCRdb keeps in-frame clones, though not all of them. The sample contains approximately 59,000 clones, about 88% of which appear only once. The sequencing used CD4+ or CD8+ T cells sorted from blood, collected in a trial of the OX40 agonist ivuxolimab. These TCRs come from an adult with an advanced solid tumor such as melanoma, head and neck, liver or kidney cancer. CDR3s leave out the opening cysteine and the closing phenylalanine or tryptophan.

14	TRBV11-2	TRBJ2-1	ASTVLLRGQGNEQF
14	TRBV19	TRBJ1-5	ASSPRDGYSNQPQH
13	TRBV7-9	TRBJ1-2	ASSFTGAAGFGYT
10	TRBV29-1	TRBJ1-1	SARLGDTEAF
12	TRBV15	TRBJ2-3	ATSRAGYADTQY
11	TRBV28	TRBJ2-5	ASHRSKQETQY
12	TRBV7-3	TRBJ2-4	ASSLGQPKNIQY
12	TRBV27	TRBJ2-1	ASSSGRARNEQF
12	TRBV7-9	TRBJ2-2	ASSSRRATGELF
13	TRBV30	TRBJ2-3	AWSVSGRALDTQY
13	TRBV27	TRBJ2-7	ASSETGVVSYEQY
13	TRBV7-9	TRBJ2-3	ASSISGTGADTQY
14	TRBV27	TRBJ1-1	ASRIGGGQGYTEAF
12	TRBV14	TRBJ1-2	ASSPFDTAYGYT
12	TRBV30	TRBJ2-7	APLSEGGVYEQY
11	TRBV6-1	TRBJ2-1	ASSELGHNEQF
11	TRBV28	TRBJ2-5	ASTNGGEETQY
11	TRBV6-5	TRBJ2-1	ASSLPGRNEQF
12	TRBV19	TRBJ1-1	ASSNQGARTEAF
12	TRBV6-6	TRBJ1-5	ASRAQGGGQPQH
14	TRBV7-9	TRBJ1-2	ASSLPRGSGVGGYT
13	TRBV5-8	TRBJ2-1	ASSLGQNSYNEQF
14	TRBV7-3	TRBJ2-1	ASSLTPRQGYNEQF
13	TRBV11-2	TRBJ2-3	ASSLGPRDHHTQY
18	TRBV10-1	TRBJ2-1	ASSEKGHVYSISSYNEQF
10	TRBV28	TRBJ2-5	ASSPGFETQY
12	TRBV25-1	TRBJ1-2	ASSENVDILSYT
14	TRBV18	TRBJ2-6	ASSPAGSSGANVLT